A single sample gave rise to the 7 T cell receptor beta chains below, sequenced in a study of blood T cells in healthy people across ages. Together with a sample-barcoded 5' primer, a J-beta primer mix was included in a second PCR lasting roughly 6 to 12 cycles. MiXCR, applied by TCRdb to the 5' RACE reads, yields one record per CDR3 protein. The sample has more than 500,000 distinct CDR3 sequences, approximately 26% seen once; the top ten hold roughly 3.5%. The same specimen was also included in a second study, on T cells of mothers and their children.

The material sequenced was blood. These TCRs come from a boy younger than 10 in good health.

The chain recombines TRBV6-5 with TRBJ2-5, with 10 bases identical to TRBD1. V dropped 4 bases and J dropped 4; count of bases not matched to a gene: 6. The CDR3 is 15 residues long. Germline V gives CDR1 MNHEY, CDR2 SVGAGI. DNA for the CDR3: TGTGCCAGCAGTTTCTGGGACAGGGGAGGAGAGACCCAGTACTTC. Protein sequence: CASSFWDRGGETQYF.

This clonotype was counted ten times or more. CDR3 coding DNA: TGTGCCAGCAGCTTAGCGTTTTCCGCTAGCGGGGGTAGCACAGATACGCAGTATTTT. It specifies CASSLAFSASGGSTDTQYF. The J gene is TRBJ2-3, the V gene TRBV7-9, with TRBD2 identical over 10 bases. This CDR3 region has 19 residues. The V gene's germline CDR1 is SEHNR and CDR2 FQNEAQ (reference sequence). Trimming removed 0 bases from V and 0 bases from J; junction bases left unmatched: 9.

The chain joins TRBV5-4 to TRBJ2-1; D is possibly TRBD1 (6 bases). CDR1 SGHNT and CDR2 YYREEE come from the germline V gene (reference sequence). V was cut by 2 bases and J by 5 bases, with 14 bases left in between. The CDR3 runs to 15 residues. The CDR3 nucleotides are TGTGCCAGCAGCTTTCTTGGCAGGGGTGACAATGAGCAGTTCTTC. It encodes CASSFLGRGDNEQFF.

The genes are TRBV4-1 and TRBJ2-5; D tentatively fits TRBD1 or TRBD2 (5 bases each). CDR1 is MGHRA, CDR2 YSYEKL, per germline. The CDR3 spans 18 residues. The ends were cut back, 0 bases at V and 6 bases at J, with 23 bases in the middle. In nucleotides, the CDR3 is TGCGCCAGCAGCCAAGATCCCCAAACCGGGACCATTCTACAGACCCAGTACTTC. It encodes CASSQDPQTGTILQTQYF.

V usage is TRBV4-3 and J usage is TRBJ2-7; 11 nucleotides match TRBD2. Germline values: CDR1 LGHNA, CDR2 YSLEER. With V trimmed by 5 bases and J by 3 bases, 6 bases remained unmatched. The CDR3 sequence is 15 residues long. The CDR3 loop is CASSDRGTSGYEQYF. Written as DNA, the CDR3 is TGCGCCAGCAGCGACCGGGGGACTAGCGGCTACGAGCAGTACTTC.

The chain carries TRBV6-5 and TRBJ1-4; tentatively, D is TRBD1 (6 bases). CDR1 is MNHEY, CDR2 SVGAGI, per germline. This CDR3 comprises 14 residues. V lost 4 bases to trimming and J lost 8 bases, with 14 bases between them. Here the CDR3 reads CASSLDSRREKLFF. In DNA form, the CDR3 reads TGTGCCAGCAGTTTGGACAGCCGGCGAGAAAAACTGTTTTTT.

A few counts support this clonotype. The chain carries TRBV4-1 and TRBJ1-2, with 7 bases aligning to TRBD1. After removal of 0 bases from V and 7 bases from J, the junction contained 2 bases not matched to a gene. CDR3 length: 13 residues. The V gene's germline CDR1 is MGHRA and CDR2 YSYEKL. The CDR3 sequence is CASSQERGLGYTF. As DNA, the CDR3 is TGCGCCAGCAGCCAAGAAAGGGGGCTTGGCTACACCTTC.